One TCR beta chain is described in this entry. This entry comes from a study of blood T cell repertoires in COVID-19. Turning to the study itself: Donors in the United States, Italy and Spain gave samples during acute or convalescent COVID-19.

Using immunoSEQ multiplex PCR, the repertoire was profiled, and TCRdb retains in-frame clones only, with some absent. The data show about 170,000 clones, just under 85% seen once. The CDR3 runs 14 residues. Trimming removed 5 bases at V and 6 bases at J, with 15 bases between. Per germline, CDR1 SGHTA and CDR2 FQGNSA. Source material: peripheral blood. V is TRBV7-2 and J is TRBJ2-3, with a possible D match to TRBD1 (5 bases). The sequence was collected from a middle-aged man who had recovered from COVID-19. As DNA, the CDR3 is TGTGCCAGCAGCCAGTCGCAGGGTCCGGATACGCAGTATTTT. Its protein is CASSQSQGPDTQYF. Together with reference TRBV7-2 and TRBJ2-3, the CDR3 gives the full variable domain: GAGVSQSPSNKVTEKGKDVELRCDPISGHTALYWYRQSLGQGLEFLIYFQGNSAPDKSGLPSDRFSAERTGGSVSTLTIQRTQQEDSAVYLCASSQSQGPDTQYFGPGTRLTVL.